Presented here are 32 T cell receptor beta chains from one specimen sequenced in a study of human T cells and chemical hapten exposure. TCRdb re-called the RACE reads with MiXCR, one entry per CDR3 protein. Of some 90,000 distinct CDR3 sequences detected, 6.5% to 10% appear once; the ten largest clones hold approximately 2.4%. The time point here: pre-sensitization, week 0. Regarding treatment: therapeutic diphenylcyclopropenone sensitization with weekly scalp DPC. The sequencing here drew on whole blood, taken in connection with sensitization to the hapten diphenylcyclopropenone (DPC). The receptor set was obtained from a man aged 35 to 55 with alopecia areata. Some clones in this sample may be carry-over from other donors' samples.

This clonotype was picked up a small number of times. The V call is TRBV6-6, the J call TRBJ2-1, with D hard to call. Trimming cost V 1 base and J 7 bases, with 8 bases left between them. Germline V gene sequence: CDR1 MNHNY, CDR2 SVGAGI (reference sequence). This CDR3 region has 13 residues. CDR3 sequence (DNA): TGTGCCAGCAGTTACTGGGGTGCTAATGAGCAGTTCTTC. Residues: CASSYWGANEQFF.

The J gene is TRBJ2-1, the V gene TRBV10-3, with TRBD2 matching 13 bases. Trimming removed 5 bases from V and 7 bases from J; junction bases left unmatched: 17. The CDR3 is made up of 19 amino acids. Germline lookup yields CDR1 ENHRY and CDR2 SYGVKD. This CDR3 is CAISSQSGLAGLFGNEQFF. CDR3 nucleotide sequence: TGTGCCATCAGTTCACAGTCGGGACTAGCGGGACTATTCGGGAATGAGCAGTTCTTC.

The CDR3 sequence is CATSRQGSNQPQHF. CDR3 DNA sequence: TGTGCCACCAGCAGACAGGGATCCAATCAGCCCCAGCATTTT. V is TRBV15 and J is TRBJ1-5, with D possibly being TRBD1 (5 bases). Per the germline V gene, CDR1 is LNHNV and CDR2 is YYDKDF (reference sequence). CDR3 length: 14 residues. V shed 2 bases and J shed 3 bases, with 8 bases lying between them.

A few counts support this clonotype. This chain connects TRBV5-1 to TRBJ1-1, with 10 bases lining up with TRBD1. From germline, CDR1 is SGHRS and CDR2 YFSETQ. V shed 4 bases, J shed 6 bases, and the junction held 6 bases outside the gene matches. The CDR3 consists of 14 residues. CDR3 loop: CASSTGTGVAEAFF. The DNA for the CDR3 is TGCGCCAGCAGCACAGGGACAGGGGTTGCTGAAGCTTTCTTT.

This clonotype was found many times. CDR3 sequence: CSVEKSGQGETQYF. The CDR3 nucleotides read TGCAGCGTTGAGAAATCTGGACAAGGGGAGACCCAGTACTTC. The chain employs TRBV29-1 and TRBJ2-5, with a possible D match to TRBD1 (5 bases). Per germline, CDR1 SQVTM and CDR2 ANQGSEA. The ends were cut back, 3 bases at V and 5 bases at J, with 16 bases in the middle. The CDR3 totals 14 residues.

The chain is built from TRBV6-6 and TRBJ2-7; 7 bases agree with TRBD2. Germline V CDR1 and CDR2: MNHNY, SVGAGI (reference sequence). The V and J ends lost 8 bases and 0 bases, in that order; junction bases with no gene match: 13. This CDR3 is 16 amino acids long. The CDR3 region is CASSHQVGGPSYEQYV. CDR3 nucleotide sequence: TGTGCCAGCTCTCACCAGGTGGGAGGGCCCTCCTACGAGCAGTACGTC.

This clonotype has only a few counts. The chain joins TRBV11-2 to TRBJ2-3; 9 bases align to TRBD1. Germline assignment: CDR1 SGHAT and CDR2 FQNNGV. This CDR3 spans 15 amino acids. After removal of 5 bases from V and 4 bases from J, the junction contained 7 bases not matched to a gene. CDR3 sequence: CASSTYRGQADTQYF. In DNA form, the CDR3 reads TGTGCCAGCAGCACCTACAGGGGGCAAGCAGATACGCAGTATTTT.

In its sample, this clonotype was seen many times. This rearrangement joins TRBV6-1 to TRBJ2-3, with 12 bases that match TRBD2. CDR1 is MNHNS, CDR2 SASEGT, per germline. The CDR3 consists of 15 residues. After removal of 2 bases from V and 4 bases from J, the junction contained 1 base not matched to a gene. Here the CDR3 reads CASSELAGGPDTQYF. Here the CDR3 DNA reads TGTGCCAGCAGTGAACTAGCGGGAGGGCCAGATACGCAGTATTTT.

The sample holds many counts of this clonotype. The rearrangement joins TRBV6-1 to TRBJ2-1; 10 nucleotides agree with TRBD1. Germline values: CDR1 MNHNS, CDR2 SASEGT. V lost 0 bases, J lost 9 bases, and 2 bases stayed unmatched. CDR3 length: 14 amino acids. The CDR3 DNA follows: TGTGCCAGCAGTGAAGCGGGACAGGGGCCTGAGCAGTTCTTC. Its translation: CASSEAGQGPEQFF.

This clonotype came up many times. The V and J genes are TRBV10-3 and TRBJ1-1; D gene uncertain. The length of the CDR3 is 12 residues. CDR1 and CDR2 from the germline V gene are ENHRY and SYGVKD. Trimming removed 0 bases from V and 7 bases from J, with 6 bases in between. The CDR3 DNA follows: TGTGCCATCAGTGAGTCGGATTTTGAAGCTTTCTTT. Translating gives CAISESDFEAFF.

This clonotype has at least ten counts. This chain links TRBV10-3 with TRBJ2-1, with TRBD2 identical over 9 bases. Germline V gene sequence: CDR1 ENHRY, CDR2 SYGVKD. The CDR3 contains 13 residues. The V gene end was trimmed by 4 bases and the J gene end by 6 bases; junction bases not matched to a gene: 1. CDR3 sequence: CAISGTSVNEQFF. CDR3 bases: TGTGCCATCAGTGGGACTAGCGTCAATGAGCAGTTCTTC.

This clonotype has more than one count but fewer than ten. V usage is TRBV6-1 and J usage is TRBJ1-1; no definite D call. V was shortened by 8 bases and J by 0 bases, with 16 bases between the two germline ends. The germline V gene encodes CDR1 MNHNS and CDR2 SASEGT. There are 15 residues in the CDR3. CDR3 sequence: CASLGLLPMNTEAFF. Here the CDR3 DNA reads TGTGCCAGCCTAGGACTCCTTCCAATGAACACTGAAGCTTTCTTT.

This clonotype appeared many times. V and J are TRBV19 and TRBJ1-2; a possible D gene is TRBD1 (5 bases). Germline CDR1 is LNHDA and CDR2 is SQIVND (reference sequence). Trimming shortened V by 8 bases and J by 3 bases, and 22 bases separated the two germline ends. The CDR3 covers 16 residues. CDR3 loop: CASVGGGQSGYYGYTF. The CDR3 coding sequence is TGTGCCAGTGTGGGGGGTGGACAAAGCGGCTACTATGGCTACACCTTC.

In this sample, this clonotype turned up a few times. The chain carries TRBV6-2 or TRBV6-3 and TRBJ2-7, with 7 bases aligning to TRBD1. V gave up 0 bases and J gave up 2 bases; unmatched junction bases: 4. The CDR3 sequence is 15 residues long. Germline CDR1 reads MNHEY; CDR2 reads SVGEGT. CDR3 bases: TGTGCCAGCAGTTACTCTCCGACAGGGACCTACGAGCAGTACGTC. This gives the protein CASSYSPTGTYEQYV.

In this sample, this clonotype turned up a few times. The V gene is TRBV5-6, the J gene TRBJ1-2, with TRBD1 matching 7 bases. Looked up from germline, CDR1 is SGHDT and CDR2 is YYEEEE. CDR3 length: 17 amino acids. Unmatched junction bases numbered 14, after V lost 2 bases and J lost 4 bases. Here the CDR3 reads CASSFGTGADLGYGYTF. The CDR3 DNA reads TGTGCCAGCAGCTTTGGAACAGGGGCGGATTTGGGCTATGGCTACACCTTC.

This clonotype was recorded at least ten times. This chain uses TRBV5-4 with TRBJ1-2; D not certain. The CDR3 length is 13 residues. CDR1 is SGHNT and CDR2 is YYREEE in the germline V gene (reference sequence). The V end was cut by 0 bases, the J end by 3 bases, with 6 bases between. The CDR3 spells CASSLGVDYGYTF. Written as DNA, the CDR3 is TGTGCCAGCAGCTTGGGGGTAGACTATGGCTACACCTTC.

On this clonotype: This may be a read error, as it is one base from a much larger clone. The CDR3 coding sequence is TGCAGCGTTGTAGGGCGGGGCGACATGAACACTGAAGCTTTCTTT. This sequence encodes CSVVGRGDMNTEAFF. This rearrangement joins TRBV29-1 to TRBJ1-1, with D maybe TRBD1 (5 bases). Germline assignment: CDR1 SQVTM and CDR2 ANQGSEA. Deletions cut 4 bases from V and 0 bases from J, with 15 bases between. This CDR3 has 15 residues.

The V gene is TRBV2, the J gene TRBJ2-3, with TRBD1 matching over 7 bases. The CDR3 length is 16 residues. From germline, CDR1 is SNHLY and CDR2 FYNNEI. Germline trimming cut 5 bases from V and 0 bases from J; bases unmatched to any gene: 8. In DNA form, the CDR3 reads TGTGCCAGCAGTCGTTCGGGGACAGTGAGCACAGATACGCAGTATTTT. Amino acids: CASSRSGTVSTDTQYF.

The gene calls are TRBV9 and TRBJ2-2; D is uncertain. CDR1 and CDR2 from the germline V gene are SGDLS and YYNGEE. V was pared by 0 bases and J by 5 bases, with 11 bases between. The CDR3 is 15 residues long. CDR3 bases: TGTGCCAGCAGCGTAGAAGGGCTACGAACCGGGGAGCTGTTTTTT. As protein: CASSVEGLRTGELFF.

This clonotype was counted only a few times. The chain is built from TRBV27 and TRBJ2-5; D is perhaps TRBD2 (6 bases). Deletions cut 1 base from V and 2 bases from J, with 11 bases between. The CDR3 runs to 15 residues. Looked up from germline, CDR1 is MNHEY and CDR2 is SMNVEV (reference sequence). The CDR3: CASSLLGGIQETQYF. The CDR3 DNA sequence: TGTGCCAGCAGTTTATTGGGCGGGATTCAAGAGACCCAGTACTTC.

This clonotype was seen only a few times. The rearrangement joins TRBV29-1 to TRBJ2-3; TRBD1 agrees at 8 bases. This CDR3 has 15 amino acids. The germline V gene encodes CDR1 SQVTM and CDR2 ANQGSEA. V trimming: 3 bases; J trimming: 3 bases; junction bases outside the gene matches: 8. This chain's CDR3 is CSVELTGEGTDTQYF. CDR3 DNA sequence: TGCAGCGTTGAGTTGACAGGGGAAGGGACAGATACGCAGTATTTT.

This clonotype has just a few counts. The chain joins TRBV12-3 or TRBV12-4 to TRBJ2-3, with 10 positions matching TRBD2. This CDR3 is built from 16 residues. V gave up 10 bases and J gave up 4 bases; unmatched junction bases: 14. The chain's CDR3 is CATAVTTAGGSDTQYF. CDR3 sequence (DNA): TGTGCCACAGCAGTTACGACAGCGGGAGGGTCAGATACGCAGTATTTT.

This clonotype has a count of ten or more. The chain carries TRBV28 and TRBJ1-6; possibly TRBD1 for D (6 bases). The CDR3 is 14 amino acids. Germline V gene lookup returns CDR1 MDHEN and CDR2 SYDVKM. With 4 bases removed from V and 5 bases from J, the gap between germline ends came to 9 bases. The CDR3 region is CASSSGQHNSPLHF. The CDR3 DNA reads as TGTGCCAGCAGTTCCGGACAGCATAATTCACCCCTCCACTTT.

J is TRBJ2-1 and V is TRBV3-1, with 9 bases identical to TRBD2. The ends lost 4 bases at V and 2 bases at J; junction bases unmatched: 6. Germline values: CDR1 LGHDT, CDR2 YNNKEL (reference sequence). CDR3 length: 16 amino acids. The CDR3 DNA sequence: TGTGCCAGCAGCCTGGCCGGCGGGAGGGCCTACAATGAGCAGTTCTTC. Translating gives CASSLAGGRAYNEQFF.

This clonotype was detected many times. The gene calls are TRBV5-4 and TRBJ2-5; 7 positions agree with TRBD2. With 2 bases clipped from V and 2 bases from J, the junction kept 6 bases outside the gene matches. The germline V gene has CDR1 SGHNT and CDR2 YYREEE (reference sequence). The CDR3 is made up of 15 amino acids. This CDR3 is CASSFEPSGQETQYF. The DNA for the CDR3 is TGTGCCAGCAGCTTTGAGCCTAGCGGACAAGAGACCCAGTACTTC. The whole variable domain, remainder taken from reference TRBV5-4 and TRBJ2-5, is ETGVTQSPTHLIKTRGQQVTLRCSSQSGHNTVSWYQQALGQGPQFIFQYYREEENGRGNFPPRFSGLQFPNYSSELNVNALELDDSALYLCASSFEPSGQETQYFGPGTRLLVL.

This clonotype was seen more than once but under ten times. The V call is TRBV19, the J call TRBJ2-1; 8 bases map to TRBD2. V lost 3 bases to trimming and J lost 2 bases; unmatched junction nucleotides: 9. The V gene's germline CDR1 is LNHDA and CDR2 SQIVND (reference sequence). The CDR3 spans 17 residues. CDR3 in amino acids: CASSIRWGGGTYNEQFF. The CDR3 DNA reads TGTGCCAGTAGTATCCGTTGGGGCGGGGGGACCTACAATGAGCAGTTCTTC. The complete variable domain, with remaining parts taken from reference TRBV19 and TRBJ2-1, reads DGGITQSPKYLFRKEGQNVTLSCEQNLNHDAMYWYRQDPGQGLRLIYYSQIVNDFQKGDIAEGYSVSREKKESFPLTVTSAQKNPTAFYLCASSIRWGGGTYNEQFFGPGTRLTVL.

This clonotype has more than one count but fewer than ten. V gene TRBV7-2 combines with J gene TRBJ2-3; D uncertain. V shed 5 bases and J shed 4 bases, with 22 bases lying between them. Germline V gene lookup returns CDR1 SGHTA and CDR2 FQGNSA. The CDR3 spans 17 residues. CDR3 amino acids: CASSPRYQRRLPDTQYF. The CDR3 nucleotides read TGTGCCAGCAGCCCAAGGTACCAGCGTCGGCTTCCAGATACGCAGTATTTT.

This clonotype was detected ten times or more. The chain recombines TRBV7-9 with TRBJ1-1; D is perhaps TRBD1 (5 bases). This CDR3 comprises 15 residues. Germline V gene sequence: CDR1 SEHNR, CDR2 FQNEAQ (reference sequence). V gave up 4 bases and J gave up 5 bases, with 17 bases separating them. CDR3: CASSSSPGVDTEAFF. Written as DNA, the CDR3 is TGTGCCAGCAGCTCCAGTCCGGGGGTTGATACTGAAGCTTTCTTT.

The chain is built from TRBV9 and TRBJ2-3; D gene unclear. Germline CDR1 is SGDLS and CDR2 is YYNGEE. CDR3 length: 15 residues. V lost 0 bases to trimming and J lost 0 bases, with 8 bases between them. The CDR3 protein is CASSVVGWSTDTQYF. CDR3 DNA sequence: TGTGCCAGCAGCGTAGTGGGGTGGAGCACAGATACGCAGTATTTT.

This clonotype was seen a handful of times. V gene TRBV6-5 combines with J gene TRBJ2-3; D not certain. Germline V gene data show CDR1 as MNHEY and CDR2 as SVGAGI. The V and J ends lost 7 bases and 1 base respectively, with 9 bases between them. The CDR3 runs 13 residues. CDR3 sequence (DNA): TGTGCCAGCACCCAACCGGGCACAGATACGCAGTATTTT. It translates to CASTQPGTDTQYF.

The chain links TRBV4-2 to TRBJ2-1; 11 nucleotides match TRBD1. Germline V lookup: CDR1 LGHNA, CDR2 YNFKEQ. The CDR3 covers 16 residues. Trimming took 0 bases from V and 6 from J; bases not matched to a gene: 4. The CDR3 is CASSQEKGTGGNEQFF. In nucleotides, the CDR3 is TGTGCCAGCAGCCAAGAGAAGGGGACAGGGGGCAATGAGCAGTTCTTC.

A few counts support this clonotype. The chain uses TRBV23-1 and TRBJ2-4, with TRBD2 matching 11 bases. TRBV23-1 is designated an ORF whose function remains uncertain. V lost 0 bases to trimming and J lost 7 bases; unmatched junction nucleotides: 2. The CDR3 contains 15 residues. DNA for the CDR3: TGCGCCAGCAGTCAATCGGCTAGCGGGAGGAACATTCAGTACTTC. Encoded protein: CASSQSASGRNIQYF.